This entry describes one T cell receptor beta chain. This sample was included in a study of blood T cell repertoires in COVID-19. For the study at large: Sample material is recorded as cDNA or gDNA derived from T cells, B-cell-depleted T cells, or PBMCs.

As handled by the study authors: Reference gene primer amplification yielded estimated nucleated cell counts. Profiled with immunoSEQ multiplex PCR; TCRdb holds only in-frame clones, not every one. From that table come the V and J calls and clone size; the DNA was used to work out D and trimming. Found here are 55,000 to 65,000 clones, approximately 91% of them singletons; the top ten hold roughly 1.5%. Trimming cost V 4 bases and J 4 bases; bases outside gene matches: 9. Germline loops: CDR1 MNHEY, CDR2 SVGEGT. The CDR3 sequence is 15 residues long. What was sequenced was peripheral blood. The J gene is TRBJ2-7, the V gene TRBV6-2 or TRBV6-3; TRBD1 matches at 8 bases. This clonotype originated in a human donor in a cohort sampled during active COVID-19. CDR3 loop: CASSSGQGGEYEQYF. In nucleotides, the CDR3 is TGTGCCAGCAGTTCAGGACAGGGTGGGGAATACGAGCAGTACTTC.